The 14 T cell receptor beta chains given below trace back to one sample, sequenced in a study of CD8+ T cells in alopecia areata. Extraction and reverse transcription of RNA yielded cDNA as the sequencing template. Assay: immunoSEQ multiplex PCR; the TCRdb copy retains only in-frame clones and omits some. This sample has about 180,000 clones, with 59% found just once. The sample here was CD4+ T cells sorted from blood, taken at week 0. These receptors were collected from a human donor with alopecia areata.

This rearrangement joins TRBV29-1 to TRBJ1-2; D may be TRBD1 (5 bases). Germline loops: CDR1 SQVTM, CDR2 ANQGSEA. The CDR3 runs 13 residues. V lost 4 bases, J lost 7 bases, and 16 bases lay in between. In DNA, the CDR3 is TGCAGCGTTGGACGGAGGCAGGGTAGTGGCTACACCTTC. This gives the protein CSVGRRQGSGYTF.

The rearrangement joins TRBV6-5 to TRBJ2-1; D may be TRBD2 (5 bases). The CDR3 loop spans 12 amino acids. Trimming took off 7 bases at V and 6 bases at J, with 10 bases between the two ends. The germline CDR1 and CDR2 sequences are MNHEY and SVGAGI. The CDR3 here is CASKAEGNEQFF. CDR3 sequence (DNA): TGTGCCAGCAAGGCAGAGGGCAATGAGCAGTTCTTC.

The chain is built from TRBV29-1 and TRBJ1-5, with a possible D match to TRBD1 (6 bases). Germline CDR1 is SQVTM and CDR2 is ANQGSEA. The CDR3 loop spans 14 amino acids. Trimming removed 6 bases at V and 2 bases at J, with 14 bases between. CDR3 protein: CSVKQGVGNQPQHF. In nucleotides, the CDR3 is TGCAGCGTGAAACAGGGAGTAGGCAATCAGCCCCAGCATTTT.

The genes are TRBV29-1 and TRBJ2-3; 7 nucleotides agree with TRBD1. Germline loops: CDR1 SQVTM, CDR2 ANQGSEA. Losses at the gene ends were 4 bases for V and 3 bases for J; bases not matched to a gene: 7. CDR3 length equals 14 residues. CDR3 amino acids: CSVGQGRRTDTQYF. CDR3 sequence (DNA): TGCAGCGTTGGACAGGGACGTAGAACAGATACGCAGTATTTT.

This clone was seen more than once but under ten times. The chain combines TRBV5-6 with TRBJ1-2; the D is unclear. V dropped 6 bases and J dropped 7 bases, with 10 bases sitting between them. CDR1 and CDR2 from the germline V gene are SGHDT and YYEEEE. This CDR3 contains 11 residues. The CDR3 loop reads CASTSSAGYTF. CDR3 coding DNA: TGTGCCAGCACCTCATCGGCTGGCTACACCTTC.

This clone was detected a few times. The rearrangement joins TRBV29-1 to TRBJ2-5, with D maybe TRBD2 (7 bases). This CDR3 spans 19 amino acids. V lost 4 bases and J 4 bases, leaving 31 bases between the germline ends. The germline gives CDR1 SQVTM, CDR2 ANQGSEA. CDR3 DNA sequence: TGCAGCGTTGGAGAGAAGGTGTCGCGGGGGCTACATAGGGGAGAGACCCAGTACTTC. Its protein product is CSVGEKVSRGLHRGETQYF.

CDR3 coding DNA: TGTGCCAGCAGCTCCTCTAGCGCCGAGCAGTTCTTC. Translated: CASSSSSAEQFF. This sequence joins TRBV5-6 and TRBJ2-1; D perhaps matches TRBD2 (6 bases). In germline, CDR1 is SGHDT, CDR2 YYEEEE. V lost 3 bases and J lost 10, with 11 bases in between. The CDR3 spans 12 residues.

The chain carries TRBV29-1 and TRBJ1-1; the D is unclear. The CDR3 is 14 residues long. Germline V gene sequence: CDR1 SQVTM, CDR2 ANQGSEA. Trimming took 5 bases from V and 3 from J, leaving 16 bases between them. DNA for the CDR3: TGCAGCGTTTCAAGGCCCCGGGTAGACACTGAAGCTTTCTTT. Its translation: CSVSRPRVDTEAFF.

The rearrangement links TRBV4-2 to TRBJ1-4, with a possible D match to TRBD1 (6 bases). This CDR3 spans 16 amino acids. V lost 4 bases, J lost 4 bases, and 16 bases lay in between. Germline-derived CDR1 and CDR2 are LGHNA and YNFKEQ. CDR3 in DNA: TGTGCCAGCAGCCCAGGAGATACAGGGATTAATGAAAAACTGTTTTTT. As protein: CASSPGDTGINEKLFF.

The V gene is TRBV5-6, the J gene TRBJ1-6, with 9 positions matching TRBD1. Germline V gives CDR1 SGHDT, CDR2 YYEEEE. CDR3 length equals 16 residues. V shed 4 bases and J 10 bases; nucleotides not matched to a gene: 12. The CDR3 sequence: CASSLPAGTGRSPLHF. The CDR3 nucleotides are TGTGCCAGCAGCCTCCCCGCCGGGACAGGGCGGTCACCCCTCCACTTT.

This clone showed up just a few times. The V gene is TRBV18, the J gene TRBJ1-2, with 8 bases lining up with TRBD1. From germline, CDR1 is KGHSH and CDR2 LQKENI. The CDR3 has 13 residues. V shed 3 bases, J shed 6 bases, and the junction held 3 bases outside the gene matches. For the CDR3, the DNA is TGTGCCAGCTCACCTCAGGGGGCGAATGGCTACACCTTC. This sequence encodes CASSPQGANGYTF.

Concerning this clone: Germline and junction disagree at one end, which may indicate a read error. The chain couples TRBV7-7 to TRBJ2-2, with 8 bases that match TRBD2. CDR1 is SSHAT and CDR2 is FNYEAQ in the germline V gene (reference sequence). The CDR3 consists of 15 residues. In DNA form, the CDR3 reads TGTGCTAGCAGCTTAGCCCGCGGGGGGACCGGGGAGCTGTTTTTT. Residues: CASSLARGGTGELFF.

The chain links TRBV5-1 to TRBJ2-2; D remains unclear. The CDR3 sequence is 14 residues long. The germline V gene has CDR1 SGHRS and CDR2 YFSETQ. Trimming left V 4 bases short and J 0 bases short, with 7 bases between. CDR3 residues: CASSPLSNTGELFF. CDR3 bases: TGCGCCAGCAGCCCCCTTTCGAACACCGGGGAGCTGTTTTTT.

The rearrangement joins TRBV9 to TRBJ2-1, with 8 bases that match TRBD2. Germline values: CDR1 SGDLS, CDR2 YYNGEE. J lost 9 bases, V lost 3 bases, and 8 bases had no gene match. The CDR3 length is 14 residues. The DNA for the CDR3 is TGTGCCAGCAGCGCGGGGGGGCCCCTTATTGAGCAGTTCTTC. This translates into CASSAGGPLIEQFF.